Below, 9 T cell receptor beta chains from the same sample are listed, as sequenced in a study of blood T cell repertoires in COVID-19. Libraries were prepared by immunoSEQ multiplex PCR; TCRdb keeps only in-frame clonotypes and omits some of them. The sample contains 330,000 or so clones, approximately 90% of which appear only once. Source material: peripheral blood. The receptors shown here come from a woman in her fifties or sixties with COVID-19, enrolled during active disease.

This clone is a singleton in its sample. The chain links TRBV29-1 to TRBJ1-1, with D hard to call. Germline CDR1 is SQVTM and CDR2 is ANQGSEA. This CDR3 is 13 amino acids long. Trimming stripped 6 bases from V and 0 bases from J, with 11 bases between. The CDR3: CSVTGAVNTEAFF. The CDR3 DNA follows: TGCAGCGTGACGGGAGCGGTGAACACTGAAGCTTTCTTT.

CDR3 sequence (DNA): TGTGCCAGCTCACCAGCGGGGATCGCAGATACGCAGTATTTT. Protein: CASSPAGIADTQYF. This chain connects TRBV18 to TRBJ2-3; tentative D call: TRBD2 (6 bases). V shed 2 bases and J shed 4 bases, with 10 bases lying between them. The germline V gene has CDR1 KGHSH and CDR2 LQKENI. The CDR3 is 14 residues long.

This chain joins TRBV7-9 and TRBJ1-1, with D perhaps matching TRBD1 (5 bases). CDR1 SEHNR and CDR2 FQNEAQ come from the germline V gene (reference sequence). Trimming took off 2 bases at V and 7 bases at J, with 14 bases between the two ends. The CDR3 has 14 amino acids. CDR3 residues: CASSLQGGRGEAFF. CDR3 DNA: TGTGCCAGCAGCTTACAGGGCGGACGAGGTGAAGCTTTCTTT.

As for this clone: This is likely a read error, given that the CDR3 carries no conserved phenylalanine or tryptophan at its end. No DNA is shown, since the ends of the CDR3 on it are uncertain; the CDR3 is the one TCRdb lists. Here the CDR3 reads CASSQDMGLD. The V gene is TRBV14, the J gene TRBJ1-6. The CDR3 has 10 amino acids, counting both end residues. Germline CDR1 reads SGHDN; CDR2 reads FVKESK.

This chain connects TRBV11-2 to TRBJ2-3, with TRBD1 matching over 11 bases. This CDR3 contains 15 residues. Germline V CDR1 and CDR2: SGHAT, FQNNGV. Losses at the gene ends were 5 bases for V and 3 bases for J; bases not matched to a gene: 4. This chain's CDR3 is CASSRTGGGTDTQYF. The CDR3 nucleotides read TGTGCCAGCAGCCGGACAGGGGGCGGGACAGATACGCAGTATTTT.

The count of this clone is one. The J gene is TRBJ2-2, the V gene TRBV7-9; weak D call: TRBD2 (5 bases). Germline values: CDR1 SEHNR, CDR2 FQNEAQ (reference sequence). V lost 3 bases and J 2 bases, leaving 10 bases between the germline ends. The CDR3 contains 15 residues. CDR3 residues: CASSFDYSNTGELFF. The CDR3 DNA reads TGTGCCAGCAGCTTCGACTACTCAAACACCGGGGAGCTGTTTTTT.

The chain joins TRBV4-2 to TRBJ2-1; 9 bases line up with TRBD2. In germline, CDR1 is LGHNA, CDR2 YNFKEQ. V trimming: 4 bases; J trimming: 6 bases; junction bases outside the gene matches: 22. The CDR3 contains 20 residues. CDR3 amino acids: CASSPRVNLGSGGALNEQFF. As DNA, the CDR3 is TGTGCCAGCAGCCCCCGGGTTAATTTGGGTAGCGGGGGAGCCCTCAATGAGCAGTTCTTC.

This clone was found many times. The V gene is TRBV6-5, the J gene TRBJ1-4; 10 nucleotides match TRBD1. Germline V gene sequence: CDR1 MNHEY, CDR2 SVGAGI. V trimming: 6 bases; J trimming: 6 bases; junction bases outside the gene matches: 4. The CDR3 totals 14 residues. The CDR3 DNA sequence: TGTGCCAGCAGCAGGGGGACAGGGGATGAAAAACTGTTTTTT. Translating it yields CASSRGTGDEKLFF.

This chain joins TRBV6-5 and TRBJ2-3; 9 bases are shared with TRBD2. The ends lost 6 bases at V and 2 bases at J; junction bases unmatched: 6. The length of the CDR3 is 15 residues. Germline V lookup: CDR1 MNHEY, CDR2 SVGAGI. The chain's CDR3 is CASSRLAGPTDTQYF. CDR3 nucleotides: TGTGCCAGCAGCCGGCTAGCGGGACCCACAGATACGCAGTATTTT.